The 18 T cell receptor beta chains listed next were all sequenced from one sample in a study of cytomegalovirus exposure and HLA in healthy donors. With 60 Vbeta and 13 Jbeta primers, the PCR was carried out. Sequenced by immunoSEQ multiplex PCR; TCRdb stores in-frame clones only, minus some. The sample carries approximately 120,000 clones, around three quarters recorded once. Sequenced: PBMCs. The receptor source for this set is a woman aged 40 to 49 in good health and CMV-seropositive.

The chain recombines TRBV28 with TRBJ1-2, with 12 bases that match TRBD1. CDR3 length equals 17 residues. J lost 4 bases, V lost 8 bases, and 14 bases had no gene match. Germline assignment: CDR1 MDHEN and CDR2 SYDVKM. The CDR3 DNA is TGTGCCAGCGATCATATACCGGGACAGGGGGCAATCTATGGCTACACCTTC. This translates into CASDHIPGQGAIYGYTF.

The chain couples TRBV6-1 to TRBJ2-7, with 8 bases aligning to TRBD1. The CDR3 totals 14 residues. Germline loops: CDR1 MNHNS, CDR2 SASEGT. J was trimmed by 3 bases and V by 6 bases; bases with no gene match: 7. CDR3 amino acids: CASRPRQGNYEQYF. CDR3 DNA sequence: TGTGCCAGCAGACCTAGACAGGGGAACTACGAGCAGTACTTC.

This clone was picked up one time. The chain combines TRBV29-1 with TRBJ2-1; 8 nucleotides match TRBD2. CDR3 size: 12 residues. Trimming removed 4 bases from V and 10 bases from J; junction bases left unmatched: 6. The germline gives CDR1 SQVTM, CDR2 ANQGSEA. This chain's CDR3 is CSVGLATYEQFF. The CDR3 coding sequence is TGCAGCGTTGGACTAGCGACTTACGAGCAGTTCTTC.

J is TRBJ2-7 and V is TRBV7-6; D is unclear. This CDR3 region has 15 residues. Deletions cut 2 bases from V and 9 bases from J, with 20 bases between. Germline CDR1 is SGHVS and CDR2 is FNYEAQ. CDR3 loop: CASSLSDSQRSGQYF. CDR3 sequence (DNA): TGTGCCAGCAGCTTATCAGATAGCCAACGGTCGGGGCAGTACTTC.

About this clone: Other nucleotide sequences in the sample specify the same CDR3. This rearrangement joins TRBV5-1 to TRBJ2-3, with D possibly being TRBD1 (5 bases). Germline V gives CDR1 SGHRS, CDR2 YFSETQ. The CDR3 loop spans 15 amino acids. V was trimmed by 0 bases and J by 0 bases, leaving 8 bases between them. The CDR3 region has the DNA TGCGCCAGCAGCTTGGAGGCAGGGAGCACAGATACGCAGTATTTT. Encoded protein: CASSLEAGSTDTQYF. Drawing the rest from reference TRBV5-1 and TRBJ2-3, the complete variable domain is KAGVTQTPRYLIKTRGQQVTLSCSPISGHRSVSWYQQTPGQGLQFLFEYFSETQRNKGNFPGRFSGRQFSNSRSEMNVSTLELGDSALYLCASSLEAGSTDTQYFGPGTRLTVL.

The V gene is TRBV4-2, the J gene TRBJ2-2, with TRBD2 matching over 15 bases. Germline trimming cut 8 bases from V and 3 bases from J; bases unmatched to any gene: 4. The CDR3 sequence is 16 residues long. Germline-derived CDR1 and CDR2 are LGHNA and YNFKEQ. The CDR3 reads CASGLAGGPDTGELFF. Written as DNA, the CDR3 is TGTGCCAGCGGACTAGCGGGAGGGCCCGACACCGGGGAGCTGTTTTTT.

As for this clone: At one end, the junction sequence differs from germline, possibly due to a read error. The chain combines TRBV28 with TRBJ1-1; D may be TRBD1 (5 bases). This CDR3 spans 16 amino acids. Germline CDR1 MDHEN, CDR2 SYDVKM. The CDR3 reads CASSGRSGKWNSEAFF. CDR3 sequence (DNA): TGTGCCAGCAGTGGACGGTCAGGGAAATGGAACTCTGAAGCTTTCTTT.

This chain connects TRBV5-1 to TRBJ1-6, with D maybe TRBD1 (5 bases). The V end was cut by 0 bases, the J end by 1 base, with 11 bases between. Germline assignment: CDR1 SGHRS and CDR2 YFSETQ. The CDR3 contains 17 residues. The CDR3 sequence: CASSLDGGLSYNSPLHF. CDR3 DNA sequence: TGCGCCAGCAGCTTGGACGGGGGGTTATCCTATAATTCACCCCTCCACTTT.

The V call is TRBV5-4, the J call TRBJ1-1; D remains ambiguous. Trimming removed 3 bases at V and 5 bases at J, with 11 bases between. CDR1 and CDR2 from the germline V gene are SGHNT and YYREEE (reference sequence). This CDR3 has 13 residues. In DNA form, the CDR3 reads TGTGCCAGCAGCTCCCTTCCGGGAACTGAAGCTTTCTTT. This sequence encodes CASSSLPGTEAFF.

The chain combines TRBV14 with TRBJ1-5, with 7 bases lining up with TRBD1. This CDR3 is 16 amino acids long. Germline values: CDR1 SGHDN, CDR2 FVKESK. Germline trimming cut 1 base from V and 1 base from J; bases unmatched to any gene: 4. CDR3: CASSQGLGGSNQPQHF. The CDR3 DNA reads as TGTGCCAGCAGCCAAGGATTAGGGGGCAGCAATCAGCCCCAGCATTTT.

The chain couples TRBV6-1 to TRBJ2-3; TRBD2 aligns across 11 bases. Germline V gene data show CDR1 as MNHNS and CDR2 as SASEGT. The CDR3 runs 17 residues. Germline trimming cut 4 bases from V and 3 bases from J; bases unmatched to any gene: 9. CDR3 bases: TGTGCCAGCAGTGTTACTACTAGCGGGAGTGTGACAGATACGCAGTATTTT. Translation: CASSVTTSGSVTDTQYF.

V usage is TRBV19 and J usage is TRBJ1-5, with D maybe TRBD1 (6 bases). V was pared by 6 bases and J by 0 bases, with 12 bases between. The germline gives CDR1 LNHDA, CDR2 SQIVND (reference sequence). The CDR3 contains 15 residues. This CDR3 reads CASRTQGNSNQPQHF. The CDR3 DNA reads TGTGCCAGTAGGACTCAGGGGAATAGCAATCAGCCCCAGCATTTT.

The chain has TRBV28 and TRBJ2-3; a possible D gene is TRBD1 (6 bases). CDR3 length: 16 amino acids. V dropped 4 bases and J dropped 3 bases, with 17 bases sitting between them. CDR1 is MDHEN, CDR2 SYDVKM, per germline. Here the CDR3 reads CASSWFSQGSTDTQYF. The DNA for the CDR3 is TGTGCCAGCAGTTGGTTCTCCCAGGGGAGTACAGATACGCAGTATTTT. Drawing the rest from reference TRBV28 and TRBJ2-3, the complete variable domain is DVKVTQSSRYLVKRTGEKVFLECVQDMDHENMFWYRQDPGLGLRLIYFSYDVKMKEKGDIPEGYSVSREKKERFSLILESASTNQTSMYLCASSWFSQGSTDTQYFGPGTRLTVL.

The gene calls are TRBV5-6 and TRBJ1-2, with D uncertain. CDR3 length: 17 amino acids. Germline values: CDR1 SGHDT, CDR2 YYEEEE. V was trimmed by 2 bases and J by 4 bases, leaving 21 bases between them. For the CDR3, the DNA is TGTGCCAGCAGCTTATTCGACACGAGGGCTGTTGGCTATGGCTACACCTTC. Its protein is CASSLFDTRAVGYGYTF.

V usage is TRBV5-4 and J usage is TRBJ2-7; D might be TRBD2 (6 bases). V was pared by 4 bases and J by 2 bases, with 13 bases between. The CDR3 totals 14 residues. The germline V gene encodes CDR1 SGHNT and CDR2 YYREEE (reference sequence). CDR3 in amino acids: CASSRGTSPYEQYF. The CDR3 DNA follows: TGTGCCAGCAGCCGGGGGACTTCCCCCTACGAGCAGTACTTC.

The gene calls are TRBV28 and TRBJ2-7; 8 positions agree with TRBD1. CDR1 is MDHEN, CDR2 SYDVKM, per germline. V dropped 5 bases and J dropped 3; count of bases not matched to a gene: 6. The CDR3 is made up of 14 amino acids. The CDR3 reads CASSPPGQDYEQYF. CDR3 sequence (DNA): TGTGCCAGCAGTCCACCGGGACAGGACTACGAGCAGTACTTC. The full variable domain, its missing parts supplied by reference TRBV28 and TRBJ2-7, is DVKVTQSSRYLVKRTGEKVFLECVQDMDHENMFWYRQDPGLGLRLIYFSYDVKMKEKGDIPEGYSVSREKKERFSLILESASTNQTSMYLCASSPPGQDYEQYFGPGTRLTVT.

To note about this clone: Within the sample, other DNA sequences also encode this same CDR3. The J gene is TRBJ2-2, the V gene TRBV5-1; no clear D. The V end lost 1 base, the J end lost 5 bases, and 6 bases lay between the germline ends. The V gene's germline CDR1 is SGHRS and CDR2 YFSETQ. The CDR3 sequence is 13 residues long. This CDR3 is CASSLTVTGELFF. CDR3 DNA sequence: TGCGCCAGCAGCTTGACGGTGACCGGGGAGCTGTTTTTT.

CDR3 protein: CASKGRGSGANVLTF. The CDR3 region has the DNA TGTGCCAGTAAGGGCAGGGGCTCTGGGGCCAACGTCCTGACTTTC. The chain uses TRBV19 and TRBJ2-6; perhaps TRBD1 as D (6 bases). The V end lost 7 bases, the J end lost 0 bases, and 10 bases lay between the germline ends. Germline assignment: CDR1 LNHDA and CDR2 SQIVND (reference sequence). The CDR3 spans 15 residues.